This TCR beta chain was found in a study of blood T cell repertoires in COVID-19. Study in general: COVID-19 samples, acute and convalescent, were from the United States, Italy and Spain. Sample material is recorded as cDNA or gDNA derived from T cells, B-cell-depleted T cells, or PBMCs.

Germline V gene lookup returns CDR1 LGHDT and CDR2 YNNKEL (reference sequence). The CDR3 is 14 amino acids. Trimming cost V 4 bases and J 5 bases; bases outside gene matches: 6. Original processing methods: Estimation of nucleated cell counts was performed using reference gene primer amplification. The table came from immunoSEQ multiplex PCR; TCRdb's copy has only in-frame clones and leaves some out. V, J and clone size derive from that table, while D and trimming were established from the DNA sequence. The top ten clones hold over 7.5% of a sample with 240,000 or so clones, roughly 83% of them seen once.

The sequenced sample consisted of peripheral blood. This clonotype was obtained from a woman aged 80 or older with acute or convalescent COVID-19. J is TRBJ1-1 and V is TRBV3-1 (or the pseudogene TRBV3-2); 8 bases line up with TRBD1. DNA for the CDR3: TGTGCCAGCAGCCCTACAGGGGGTTGGACTGAAGCTTTCTTT. Translation: CASSPTGGWTEAFF.